The 4 T cell receptor beta chains presented below share a single source sample, sequenced in a study of cytotoxic CD8 clonotypes in ibrutinib-treated CLL. Assay: immunoSEQ multiplex PCR; the TCRdb copy retains only in-frame clones and omits some. Altogether tens of thousands of clones are present, roughly two thirds being singletons, with the ten largest covering roughly 13%. The source material was PBMCs, sampled after 12 months of ibrutinib treatment. The receptors come from a human donor with chronic lymphocytic leukemia.

The chain carries TRBV6-4 and TRBJ2-4; 7 bases map to TRBD1. J gave up 0 bases and V 6 bases, and 5 bases lay outside the gene matches. The CDR3 covers 15 residues. The germline V gene has CDR1 MRHNA and CDR2 SNTAGT. In DNA, the CDR3 is TGTGCCAGCAGGGGACAGATGCTAGCCAAAAACATTCAGTACTTC. Its protein is CASRGQMLAKNIQYF.

The chain's CDR3 is CASSLRGPGETQYF. DNA of the CDR3: TGTGCCAGCAGCCTCAGGGGCCCGGGGGAGACCCAGTACTTC. The chain combines TRBV11-2 with TRBJ2-5; D perhaps matches TRBD1 (6 bases). This CDR3 is built from 14 residues. Germline-derived CDR1 and CDR2 are SGHAT and FQNNGV. The V and J ends lost 5 bases and 5 bases respectively, with 15 bases between them.

The chain uses TRBV29-1 and TRBJ2-7; TRBD1 aligns across 9 bases. The CDR3 loop spans 13 amino acids. The germline CDR1 and CDR2 sequences are SQVTM and ANQGSEA. The trim removed 7 bases at V and 5 bases at J, leaving 9 bases unmatched. The DNA of the CDR3 is TGCAGCGCCTTTGGGACAGGGTTCCACGAGCAGTACTTC. This gives the protein CSAFGTGFHEQYF.

This clone has only one observation. The V and J genes are TRBV5-1 and TRBJ2-6, with 9 bases lining up with TRBD1. Germline V gene data show CDR1 as SGHRS and CDR2 as YFSETQ. The V and J ends lost 3 bases and 2 bases, in that order; junction bases with no gene match: 9. The CDR3 runs 18 residues. The CDR3 sequence: CASSSVGQGIPGANVLTF. As DNA, the CDR3 is TGCGCCAGCAGCTCGGTGGGACAGGGAATCCCTGGGGCCAACGTCCTGACTTTC.